The 9 T cell receptor beta chains below all came from one sample that was sequenced in a study of T cells in Graves' hyperthyroidism and ophthalmopathy. Authors of the study amplified TCR beta CDR3 regions from RNA transcripts. First-round RT-PCR with HTBI primers amplified the TCR CDR3 region. TCRdb re-derived calls from the multiplex PCR reads in MiXCR, one entry per CDR3 protein. The sample contains fewer than 400,000 distinct CDR3 sequences, approximately 17% of which appear only once. Sequencing used blood. Receptors originate from a young man with Graves' hyperthyroidism.

This clonotype was observed many times. The chain carries TRBV10-3 and TRBJ2-7; D is perhaps TRBD1 (5 bases). This CDR3 spans 14 amino acids. V was clipped by 2 bases and J by 3 bases, with 11 bases between them. The germline gives CDR1 ENHRY, CDR2 SYGVKD. The CDR3 nucleotides read TGTGCCATCAGTGAGAATATAGGGGTCTACGAGCAGTACTTC. Translated, it gives CAISENIGVYEQYF.

A note on this clonotype: This may be a read error: a much more frequent sequence differs by one nucleotide. The rearrangement joins TRBV12-3 or TRBV12-4 to TRBJ2-1, with a weak D call TRBD2 (5 bases). V gave up 8 bases and J gave up 9 bases, with 11 bases separating them. The CDR3 consists of 11 residues. CDR3 loop: CASGVGIEQFF. The CDR3, as DNA: TGTGCCAGCGGTGTCGGGATTGAGCAGTTCTTC.

Only a few counts were recorded for this clonotype. The rearrangement joins TRBV6-1 to TRBJ1-2; D is perhaps TRBD1 (5 bases). The V and J ends lost 5 bases and 11 bases respectively, with 18 bases between them. The CDR3 contains 13 residues. Germline-derived CDR1 and CDR2 are MNHNS and SASEGT. The CDR3 here is CASSLARRGPYTF. CDR3 bases: TGTGCCAGCAGTTTGGCCCGTAGGGGTCCGTACACCTTC.

Ten or more counts support this clonotype. Here the CDR3 DNA reads TGTGCCAGCAGTTACTCTACACACTCCTACAATGAGCAGTTCTTC. Its translation is CASSYSTHSYNEQFF. The chain has TRBV6-6 and TRBJ2-1; no reliable D call. The CDR3 extends over 15 amino acids. V was trimmed by 0 bases and J by 0 bases, leaving 6 bases between them. Germline CDR1 and CDR2: MNHNY and SVGAGI (reference sequence).

This clonotype was found many times. The genes are TRBV3-1 and TRBJ2-1; D unresolved. The CDR3 length is 12 residues. V dropped 2 bases and J dropped 2 bases, with 1 base sitting between them. The germline CDR1 and CDR2 sequences are LGHDT and YNNKEL (reference sequence). CDR3 region: CASSQTYNEQFF. DNA of the CDR3: TGTGCCAGCAGCCAAACCTACAATGAGCAGTTCTTC.

Regarding this clonotype: Just one base apart from a much larger clone, this may be a read error. This chain joins TRBV7-8 and TRBJ2-4; no clear D. This CDR3 comprises 16 residues. The germline gives CDR1 SGHVS, CDR2 FQNEAQ. V dropped 3 bases and J dropped 2 bases, with 14 bases sitting between them. This CDR3 is CASSLGWTRTKNIQYF. The CDR3 DNA follows: TGTGCCAGCAGCTTGGGTTGGACCCGAACCAAAAACATTCAGTACTTC. The variable domain in full, completed from reference TRBV7-8 and TRBJ2-4, reads GAGVSQSPRYKVAKRGQDVALRCDPISGHVSLFWYQQALGQGPEFLTYFQNEAQLDKSGLPSDRFFAERPEGSVSTLKIQRTQQEDSAVYLCASSLGWTRTKNIQYFGAGTRLSVL.

This clonotype has a handful of counts. This rearrangement joins TRBV19 to TRBJ2-7; TRBD2 aligns across 8 bases. The CDR3 has 16 residues. V shed 1 base and J 2 bases; nucleotides not matched to a gene: 7. The germline V gene has CDR1 LNHDA and CDR2 SQIVND (reference sequence). CDR3 sequence (DNA): TGTGCCAGTAGTATAGTTGCGGGCGGGGGGCCCTACGAGCAGTACTTC. Amino acid sequence: CASSIVAGGGPYEQYF.

Many counts were recorded for this clonotype. This chain connects TRBV12-3 or TRBV12-4 to TRBJ1-1; D is unclear. This CDR3 comprises 13 residues. The germline V and J ends were trimmed by 2 bases and 3 bases, with 7 bases remaining between them. CDR3: CASSLPGDTEAFF. The CDR3 nucleotides are TGTGCCAGCAGTTTACCCGGTGACACTGAAGCTTTCTTT.

On this clonotype itself: It may be a read error: a sequence one base away is much more abundant. V gene TRBV27 combines with J gene TRBJ2-7, with 14 bases lining up with TRBD2. The CDR3 is made up of 17 amino acids. The V gene end was trimmed by 2 bases and the J gene end by 7 bases; junction bases not matched to a gene: 10. Germline CDR1 and CDR2: MNHEY and SMNVEV (reference sequence). CDR3 DNA: TGTGCCAGCAGTTTACCCCTGACTAGCGGGAGGGGTGGTGAGCAGTACTTC. It is translated as CASSLPLTSGRGGEQYF.